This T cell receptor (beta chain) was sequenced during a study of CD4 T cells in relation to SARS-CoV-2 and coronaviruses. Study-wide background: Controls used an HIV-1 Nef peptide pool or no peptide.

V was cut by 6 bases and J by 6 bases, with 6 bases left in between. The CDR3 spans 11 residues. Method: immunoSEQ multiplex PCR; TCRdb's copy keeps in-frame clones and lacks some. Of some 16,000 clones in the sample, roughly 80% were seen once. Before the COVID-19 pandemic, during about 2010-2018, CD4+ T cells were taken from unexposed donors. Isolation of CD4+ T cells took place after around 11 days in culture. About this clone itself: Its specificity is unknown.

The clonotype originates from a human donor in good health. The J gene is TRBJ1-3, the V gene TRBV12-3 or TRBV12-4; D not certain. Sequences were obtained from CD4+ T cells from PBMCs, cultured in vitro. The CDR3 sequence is CASSPTNTIYF. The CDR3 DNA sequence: TGTGCCAGCAGCCCTACAAACACCATATATTTT.